This T cell receptor (beta chain) was recorded in a study of blood T cell repertoires in COVID-19. The wider study: PBMCs, B-cell-depleted T cells, or T cells were the source of the cDNA or gDNA that made up the material.

The CDR3 has 14 amino acids. Germline lookup yields CDR1 LGHDT and CDR2 YNNKEL (reference sequence). The V gene lost 2 bases and the J gene lost 0 bases, with 6 bases spanning the gap. Profiling relied on immunoSEQ multiplex PCR, and the TCRdb table lists in-frame clones only, not all of them. Of 200,000 to 250,000 clones listed, just over 90% are singletons. Two negative PCRs, clearance, or symptom resolution were required of recovered Cohort 3 donors. This TCR was recovered from a woman aged 18-29 years who had recovered from COVID-19. The gene calls are TRBV3-1 (or the pseudogene TRBV3-2) and TRBJ2-3, with D unresolved. The sample comprised PBMCs or T cells enriched from blood (not recorded which). CDR3 coding DNA: TGTGCCAGCAGCCAACAGGCTAGCACAGATACGCAGTATTTT. The encoded protein is CASSQQASTDTQYF.